What follows is one T cell receptor (beta chain) and its context. The antigen is undetermined. The sample belongs to a study of cytomegalovirus exposure and HLA in healthy donors. About the research overall: Genotyping of more than 300 donors showed that 80% to 85% belonged to the Caucasian-associated ancestry cluster. Findings and caveats of the study: Among TCR beta chains, those listed as cytomegalovirus-associated numbered around 160. Sequence variants that were highly shared formed a cluster that was likely a sequencing artifact. A later analysis showed that HLA-associated TCR beta chains had undergone more clonal expansion than equally common others.

The primer mix had 60 Vbeta and 13 Jbeta primers. TCRdb's copy holds only in-frame clones and misses some; the assay was immunoSEQ multiplex PCR. This sample has about 120,000 clones, with around 74% found just once. CDR3 length equals 16 residues. Germline V gene data show CDR1 as SNHLY and CDR2 as FYNNEI. J gave up 11 bases and V 1 base, and 8 bases lay outside the gene matches. The receptor was isolated from a young man in good health and CMV-seropositive. The genes are TRBV2 and TRBJ1-6; TRBD1 agrees at 10 bases. The sequenced material came from PBMCs. The CDR3 sequence: CASSEGGQGLYPPLHF. The CDR3 DNA reads TGTGCCAGCAGTGAAGGGGGACAGGGGTTGTATCCACCCCTCCACTTT.